The 18 T cell receptor beta chains listed next were all sequenced from one sample in a study of blood T cells in healthy people across ages. It was with a sample-barcoded 5' primer and a J-beta primer mix that a second PCR of about 6 to 12 cycles was run. MiXCR, run by TCRdb on the 5' RACE reads, gives a single entry per CDR3 protein. The sample has 870,000 or so distinct CDR3 sequences; 29% are singletons. The source material was blood. Source of these receptors: an elderly woman in good health.

Worth noting for this clonotype: One end of the junction does not line up with germline, which may come from a read error. CDR3 amino acids: CTSSLRTGGQETQYF. The DNA of the CDR3 is TGTACCAGCAGCCTTCGGACAGGGGGCCAAGAGACCCAGTACTTC. The rearrangement joins TRBV7-6 to TRBJ2-5; TRBD1 aligns across 10 bases. CDR1 SGHVS and CDR2 FNYEAQ come from the germline V gene. The CDR3 spans 15 residues.

There are many counts of this clonotype. The chain couples TRBV20-1 to TRBJ1-1, with TRBD1 identical over 8 bases. This CDR3 is built from 13 residues. The J segment lost 2 bases and the V segment lost 6 bases, leaving 5 bases of the junction unmatched. Germline CDR1 DFQATT, CDR2 SNEGSKA (reference sequence). CDR3 amino acids: CSATDRVNTEAFF. The DNA of the CDR3 is TGCAGTGCAACGGACAGGGTTAACACTGAAGCTTTCTTT.

This clonotype has only a few counts. The V and J genes are TRBV6-2 or TRBV6-3 and TRBJ1-1, with unresolved D. The CDR3 has 14 amino acids. Trimming pared 0 bases from V and 1 base from J, leaving 6 bases between. Germline CDR1 MNHEY, CDR2 SVGEGT. The CDR3 DNA reads as TGTGCCAGCAGTTACTCGCCAGCGAACACTGAAGCTTTCTTT. Its protein is CASSYSPANTEAFF.

Remarks on this clonotype: Relative to the germline gene, one junction end is altered; a read error may explain this. This chain uses TRBV5-1 with TRBJ2-3; D may be TRBD1 (5 bases). The germline gives CDR1 SGHRS, CDR2 YFSETQ. The CDR3 is 15 residues long. The CDR3, as DNA: TGCGCCAGCAGCTTGGTTCAGGGCCTCACAGATGCGCAGTATTTT. Its translation is CASSLVQGLTDAQYF. The whole variable domain, remainder taken from reference TRBV5-1 and TRBJ2-3, is KAGVTQTPRYLIKTRGQQVTLSCSPISGHRSVSWYQQTPGQGLQFLFEYFSETQRNKGNFPGRFSGRQFSNSRSEMNVSTLELGDSALYLCASSLVQGLTDAQYFGPGTRLTVL.

V usage is TRBV2 and J usage is TRBJ1-5; D is unclear. Germline lookup yields CDR1 SNHLY and CDR2 FYNNEI. V was clipped by 7 bases and J by 2 bases, with 12 bases between them. The CDR3 runs 14 residues. The CDR3 DNA sequence: TGTGCCAGCAACCAAAGGGTGGGCAATCAGCCCCAGCATTTT. Protein: CASNQRVGNQPQHF. The full variable domain, rest sourced from reference TRBV2 and TRBJ1-5, is EPEVTQTPSHQVTQMGQEVILRCVPISNHLYFYWYRQILGQKVEFLVSFYNNEISEKSEIFDDQFSVERPDGSNFTLKIRSTKLEDSAMYFCASNQRVGNQPQHFGDGTRLSIL.

Details on this clonotype: Being one base from a much bigger clone, this may be a read error. The chain recombines TRBV5-6 with TRBJ2-7; TRBD1 matches 10 bases. From germline, CDR1 is SGHDT and CDR2 YYEEEE. After removal of 0 bases from V and 7 bases from J, the junction contained 22 bases not matched to a gene. This CDR3 spans 20 amino acids. The CDR3 loop is CASSLARGQGPLNSYNEQYF. The CDR3 DNA sequence: TGTGCCAGCAGCTTGGCGCGGGGACAGGGGCCCCTCAACTCCTACAATGAGCAGTACTTC.

Of note for this clonotype: Relative to the germline gene, one junction end is altered; a read error may explain this. The J gene is TRBJ2-5, the V gene TRBV3-1, with D perhaps assigned TRBD1 or TRBD2 (5 bases each). The CDR3 runs 14 residues. Looked up from germline, CDR1 is LGHDT and CDR2 is YNNKEL (reference sequence). The CDR3 loop is CASSQRGTQGTQYF. CDR3 DNA: TGTGCCAGCAGCCAACGAGGGACCCAAGGGACCCAGTACTTC.

The sample holds many counts of this clonotype. The V call is TRBV5-1, the J call TRBJ2-7, with no clear D. From germline, CDR1 is SGHRS and CDR2 YFSETQ. V shed 1 base and J shed 5 bases, with 13 bases lying between them. The CDR3 totals 14 residues. The CDR3 here is CASSLRPVLDEQYF. CDR3 nucleotide sequence: TGCGCCAGCAGCTTGCGTCCAGTGCTTGACGAGCAGTACTTC.

This clonotype was observed at least ten times. The chain uses TRBV20-1 and TRBJ2-5, with D perhaps assigned TRBD1 or TRBD2 (5 bases each). The germline V gene encodes CDR1 DFQATT and CDR2 SNEGSKA (reference sequence). The CDR3 contains 13 residues. V was trimmed by 3 bases and J by 5 bases, leaving 13 bases between them. The CDR3 bases are TGCAGTGCTAGGGGGACGGCGAGGGAGACCCAGTACTTC. Translated, it gives CSARGTARETQYF.

The table lists this clonotype with a few counts. The chain joins TRBV6-2 or TRBV6-3 to TRBJ1-5; no reliable D call. V was shortened by 5 bases and J by 3 bases, with 11 bases between the two germline ends. CDR3 length equals 14 residues. Germline V gene sequence: CDR1 MNHEY, CDR2 SVGEGT. CDR3 DNA sequence: TGTGCCAGCAGTCCGACGGCACTCAATCAGCCCCAGCATTTT. It yields the protein CASSPTALNQPQHF.

There are many counts of this clonotype. At one of its ends the junction is not consistent with the germline gene, which may arise from a read error. The CDR3 spells CASSLGGKDTQYF. The CDR3 bases are TGTGCCAGCAGCTTAGGGGGTAAAGATACGCAGTATTTT. The chain recombines TRBV12-3 or TRBV12-4 with TRBJ2-3, with D maybe TRBD1 (6 bases). The CDR3 is 13 amino acids.

This clonotype was recorded many times. This chain uses TRBV15 with TRBJ2-7; TRBD1 matches 11 bases. The germline CDR1 and CDR2 sequences are LNHNV and YYDKDF (reference sequence). This CDR3 is built from 15 residues. V lost 2 bases to trimming and J lost 7 bases; unmatched junction nucleotides: 7. The CDR3 loop is CATSRRGQGAGEQYF. CDR3 DNA sequence: TGTGCCACCAGCAGAAGAGGACAGGGGGCAGGAGAGCAGTACTTC.

This clonotype has at least ten counts. The rearrangement uses TRBV6-1 and TRBJ1-5; tentatively, D is TRBD1 (6 bases). The germline V gene encodes CDR1 MNHNS and CDR2 SASEGT. The CDR3 length is 14 residues. V was shortened by 7 bases and J by 6 bases, with 16 bases between the two germline ends. CDR3 loop: CASKNPQGSQPQHF. The CDR3, as DNA: TGTGCCAGCAAAAACCCACAGGGAAGTCAGCCCCAGCATTTT.

V is TRBV12-3 or TRBV12-4 and J is TRBJ2-6; tentative D call: TRBD2 (5 bases). There are 15 residues in the CDR3. Trimming shortened V by 6 bases and J by 1 base, and 10 bases separated the two germline ends. The CDR3 coding sequence is TGTGCCAGCAGGGCAACTAGATCTGGGGCCAACGTCCTGACTTTC. This gives the protein CASRATRSGANVLTF.

For this clonotype: With a much larger clone just one base away, this may be a read error. The genes are TRBV27 and TRBJ2-7, with D possibly TRBD1 on 6 matching bases. The closer fit of TRBJ2-5 to the DNA end suggests the J call may be wrong. The CDR3 extends over 14 amino acids. CDR1 MNHEY and CDR2 SMNVEV come from the germline V gene (reference sequence). The CDR3: CASRLISRGETQYF. The CDR3 nucleotides are TGTGCCAGCAGGCTCATAAGCAGGGGAGAGACCCAGTACTTC.

This clonotype was picked up many times. The J gene is TRBJ1-5, the V gene TRBV30, with D uncertain. The germline gives CDR1 GTSNPN, CDR2 SVGIG (reference sequence). The V end was cut by 0 bases, the J end by 6 bases, with 9 bases between. The length of the CDR3 is 13 residues. This CDR3 is CAWSVRDTQPQHF. The CDR3 DNA follows: TGTGCCTGGAGTGTTCGGGATACTCAGCCCCAGCATTTT. Complete variable domain (other parts from reference TRBV30 and TRBJ1-5): SQTIHQWPATLVQPVGSPLSLECTVEGTSNPNLYWYRQAAGRGLQLLFYSVGIGQISSEVPQNLSASRPQDRQFILSSKKLLLSDSGFYLCAWSVRDTQPQHFGDGTRLSIL.

This clonotype has at least ten counts. CDR3 in amino acids: CASNNGVPPYEQYF. The DNA of the CDR3 is TGTGCCAGCAATAACGGGGTTCCACCTTACGAGCAGTACTTC. V gene TRBV6-2 or TRBV6-3 combines with J gene TRBJ2-7, with a weak D call TRBD2 (5 bases). V lost 7 bases and J 4 bases, leaving 17 bases between the germline ends. The CDR3 has 14 residues. Per the germline V gene, CDR1 is MNHEY and CDR2 is SVGEGT.

This clonotype is a singleton in its sample. This sequence joins TRBV24-1 and TRBJ2-5; D gene unclear. Trimming took off 0 bases at V and 1 base at J, with 8 bases between the two ends. Germline CDR1 reads KGHDR; CDR2 reads SFDVKD. The CDR3 has 15 amino acids. CDR3: CATSDLKGIQETQYF. In DNA form, the CDR3 reads TGTGCCACCAGTGATTTGAAAGGGATCCAAGAGACCCAGTACTTC.